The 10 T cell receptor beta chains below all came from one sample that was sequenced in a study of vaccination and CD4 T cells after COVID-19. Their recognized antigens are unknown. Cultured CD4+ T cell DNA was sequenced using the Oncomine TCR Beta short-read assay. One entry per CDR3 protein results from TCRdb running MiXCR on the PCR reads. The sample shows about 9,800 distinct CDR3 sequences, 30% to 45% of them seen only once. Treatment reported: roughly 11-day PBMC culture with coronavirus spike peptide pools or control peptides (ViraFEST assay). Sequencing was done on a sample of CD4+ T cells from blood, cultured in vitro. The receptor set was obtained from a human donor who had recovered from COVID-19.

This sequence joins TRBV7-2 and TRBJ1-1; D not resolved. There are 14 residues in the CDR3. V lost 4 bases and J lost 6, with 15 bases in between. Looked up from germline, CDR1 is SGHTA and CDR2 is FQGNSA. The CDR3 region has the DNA TGTGCCAGCAGCTCACAGAGGATAGACTCTGAAGCTTTCTTT. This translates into CASSSQRIDSEAFF.

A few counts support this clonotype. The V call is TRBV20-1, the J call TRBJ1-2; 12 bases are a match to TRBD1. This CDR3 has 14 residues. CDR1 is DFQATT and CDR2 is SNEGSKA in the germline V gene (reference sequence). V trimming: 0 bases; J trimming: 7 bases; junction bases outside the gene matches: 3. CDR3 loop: CSAREGQGAVGYTF. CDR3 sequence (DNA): TGCAGTGCTAGAGAGGGACAGGGGGCAGTTGGCTACACCTTC.

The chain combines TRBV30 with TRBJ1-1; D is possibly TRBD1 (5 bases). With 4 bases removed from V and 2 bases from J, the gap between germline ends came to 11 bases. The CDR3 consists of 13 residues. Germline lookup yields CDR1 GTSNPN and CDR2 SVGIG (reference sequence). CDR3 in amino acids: CAWNRGGNTEAFF. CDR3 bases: TGTGCCTGGAATAGGGGAGGTAACACTGAAGCTTTCTTT.

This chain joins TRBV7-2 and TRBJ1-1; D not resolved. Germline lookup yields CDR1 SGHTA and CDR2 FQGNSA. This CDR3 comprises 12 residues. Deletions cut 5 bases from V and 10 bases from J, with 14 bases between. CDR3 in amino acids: CASSARRGPAFF. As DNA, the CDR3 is TGTGCCAGCAGCGCGCGGCGCGGACCAGCTTTCTTT.

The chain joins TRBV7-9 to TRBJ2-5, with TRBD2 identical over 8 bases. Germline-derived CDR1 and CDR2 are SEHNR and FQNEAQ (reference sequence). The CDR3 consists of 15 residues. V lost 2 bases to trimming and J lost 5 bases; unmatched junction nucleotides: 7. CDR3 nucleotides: TGTGCCAGCAGCTTAAGGTTAGGCGGGGGGGAGACCCAGTACTTC. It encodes CASSLRLGGGETQYF.

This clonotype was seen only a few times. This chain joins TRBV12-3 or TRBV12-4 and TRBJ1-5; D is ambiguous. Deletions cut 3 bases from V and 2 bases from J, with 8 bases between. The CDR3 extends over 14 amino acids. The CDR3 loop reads CASSLVAGNQPQHF. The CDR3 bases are TGTGCCAGCAGTTTGGTGGCGGGCAATCAGCCCCAGCATTTT.

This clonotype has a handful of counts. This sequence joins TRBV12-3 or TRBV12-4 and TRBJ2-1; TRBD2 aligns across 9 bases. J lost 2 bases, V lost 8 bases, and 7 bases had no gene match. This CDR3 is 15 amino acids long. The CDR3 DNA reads TGTGCCAGCTGTGGCGGGGGGGCCACCTACAATGAGCAGTTCTTC. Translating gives CASCGGGATYNEQFF.

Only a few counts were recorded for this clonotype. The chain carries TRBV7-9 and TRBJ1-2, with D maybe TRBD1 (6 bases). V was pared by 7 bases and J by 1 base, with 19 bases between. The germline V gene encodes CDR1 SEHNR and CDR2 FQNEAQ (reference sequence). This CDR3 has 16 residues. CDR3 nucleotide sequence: TGTGCCAGCACCTTTTTCGGGGGGCAGATTAACTATGGCTACACCTTC. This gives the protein CASTFFGGQINYGYTF.

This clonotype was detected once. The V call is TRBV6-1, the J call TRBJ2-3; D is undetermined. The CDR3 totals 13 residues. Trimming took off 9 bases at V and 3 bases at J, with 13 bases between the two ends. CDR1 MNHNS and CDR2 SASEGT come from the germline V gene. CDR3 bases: TGTGCCAGTCCGAAAGATACAACAGATACGCAGTATTTT. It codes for CASPKDTTDTQYF.

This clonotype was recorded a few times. The DNA of the CDR3 is TGTGCCAGCAGGCGTCTAGCGGGGGACCGGTCGGCCGGGGAGCTGTTTTTT. Amino acids: CASRRLAGDRSAGELFF. The V and J genes are TRBV27 and TRBJ2-2; TRBD2 matches 10 bases. In germline, CDR1 is MNHEY, CDR2 SMNVEV (reference sequence). The CDR3 covers 17 residues. V shed 6 bases, J shed 6 bases, and the junction held 13 bases outside the gene matches.